The 4 T cell receptor beta chains in this list originate from one sample, sequenced in a study of T cells in Graves' hyperthyroidism and ophthalmopathy. The source material, RNA transcripts, was used to amplify TCR beta CDR3 regions. The HTBI primer set was used in a first-round RT-PCR of the TCR CDR3. TCRdb ran MiXCR on the multiplex PCR reads and lists one entry per CDR3 protein. This sample has 450,000 to 600,000 distinct CDR3 sequences; 15% to 20% occur once, and the top ten carry approximately 48%. Sequences were obtained from blood. The receptors originated from a man between 35 and 55 years old with Graves' ophthalmopathy.

This clonotype was found many times. This chain connects TRBV29-1 to TRBJ2-1; 9 bases line up with TRBD1. Germline V CDR1 and CDR2: SQVTM, ANQGSEA. The V segment lost 4 bases and the J segment 9 bases; nucleotides outside the gene matches: 4. CDR3 length: 12 residues. The CDR3 nucleotides read TGCAGCGTTGGACAGGGGGTCGGTGAGCAGTTCTTC. Encoded protein: CSVGQGVGEQFF.

This clonotype was seen many times. The chain combines TRBV7-9 with TRBJ1-6; TRBD1 matches 7 bases. CDR1 SEHNR and CDR2 FQNEAQ come from the germline V gene (reference sequence). This CDR3 contains 15 residues. V dropped 5 bases and J dropped 8; count of bases not matched to a gene: 9. The CDR3 nucleotides are TGTGCCAGCAGCCCATTGACAGGGCGAGATTCACCCCTCCACTTT. Amino acids: CASSPLTGRDSPLHF.

This clonotype occurred a few times. The rearrangement links TRBV5-1 to TRBJ2-2; no definite D call. From germline, CDR1 is SGHRS and CDR2 YFSETQ. The CDR3 sequence is 14 residues long. V lost 0 bases to trimming and J lost 6 bases, with 9 bases between them. The CDR3 spells CASSLDSTAGELFF. CDR3 in DNA: TGCGCCAGCAGCTTGGATTCCACCGCCGGGGAGCTGTTTTTT.

The chain links TRBV7-9 to TRBJ1-6, with 8 bases identical to TRBD1. CDR1 SEHNR and CDR2 FQNEAQ come from the germline V gene (reference sequence). This CDR3 comprises 14 residues. After removal of 5 bases from V and 7 bases from J, the junction contained 4 bases not matched to a gene. CDR3 sequence: CASSPTGVNSPLHF. CDR3 in DNA: TGTGCCAGCAGCCCGACAGGGGTGAATTCACCCCTCCACTTT.